The 19 T cell receptor beta chains presented below share a single source sample, sequenced in a study of shared clonotypes between healthy human individuals. The assay was immunoSEQ multiplex PCR, and TCRdb's table has in-frame clones only and misses some. The table has approximately 620,000 clones, more than 95% seen once. Sequenced input: naive CD4+ T cells sorted from blood. The subset denotes: CD45RA+ positively selected. The receptors stem from a woman between 25 and 40 years old in good health.

This clone has a single count. The chain uses TRBV6-5 and TRBJ2-7; D may be TRBD1 (5 bases). Germline V gene sequence: CDR1 MNHEY, CDR2 SVGAGI. There are 11 residues in the CDR3. The V and J ends lost 7 bases and 4 bases respectively, with 8 bases between them. CDR3 amino acids: CASTRVYEQYF. The CDR3 DNA follows: TGTGCCAGCACCAGGGTATACGAGCAGTACTTC.

The V gene is TRBV25-1, the J gene TRBJ2-5, with a weak D call TRBD1 (7 bases). The J call may be in error: the DNA end matches TRBJ2-7 better. The CDR3 consists of 16 residues. Germline V gene data show CDR1 as MGHDK and CDR2 as SYGVNS. CDR3 protein: CASSPGGGQGAYEQYF. The DNA of the CDR3 is TGTGCCAGCAGTCCAGGAGGGGGGCAGGGGGCCTACGAGCAGTACTTC.

The rearrangement uses TRBV2 and TRBJ2-7; no firm D call. Germline V gives CDR1 SNHLY, CDR2 FYNNEI. Deletions cut 7 bases from V and 0 bases from J, with 10 bases between. The CDR3 is made up of 13 amino acids. CDR3 DNA sequence: TGTGCCAGCACTGACGATCGCTCCTACGAGCAGTACTTC. It codes for CASTDDRSYEQYF.

The J gene is TRBJ2-7, the V gene TRBV6-5; the D gene is possibly TRBD2 (5 bases). V was cut by 11 bases and J by 6 bases, with 14 bases left in between. The CDR3 consists of 11 residues. CDR1 and CDR2 (germline): MNHEY, SVGAGI. CDR3 amino acids: CAPKEVSEQYF. CDR3 nucleotides: TGTGCCCCCAAGGAGGTAAGCGAGCAGTACTTC.

The gene calls are TRBV28 and TRBJ2-2, with 11 bases aligning to TRBD2. With 0 bases clipped from V and 1 base from J, the junction kept 1 base outside the gene matches. CDR1 is MDHEN, CDR2 SYDVKM, per germline. This CDR3 contains 17 residues. CDR3 residues: CASSLWLAGGNTGELFF. DNA of the CDR3: TGTGCCAGCAGTTTATGGCTAGCGGGAGGGAACACCGGGGAGCTGTTTTTT.

CDR3 in amino acids: CASSRQGNTEAFF. The CDR3 coding sequence is TGTGCCAGCAGCCGACAGGGGAACACTGAAGCTTTCTTT. V is TRBV5-4 and J is TRBJ1-1; 7 nucleotides line up with TRBD1. Per the germline V gene, CDR1 is SGHNT and CDR2 is YYREEE (reference sequence). After removal of 4 bases from V and 1 base from J, the junction contained 1 base not matched to a gene. The CDR3 loop spans 13 amino acids. Together with reference TRBV5-4 and TRBJ1-1, the CDR3 gives the full variable domain: ETGVTQSPTHLIKTRGQQVTLRCSSQSGHNTVSWYQQALGQGPQFIFQYYREEENGRGNFPPRFSGLQFPNYSSELNVNALELDDSALYLCASSRQGNTEAFFGQGTRLTVV.

The V gene is TRBV28, the J gene TRBJ2-7; perhaps TRBD1 as D (5 bases). V shed 6 bases and J shed 2 bases, with 14 bases lying between them. This CDR3 region has 14 residues. Germline V gives CDR1 MDHEN, CDR2 SYDVKM. CDR3 bases: TGTGCCAGCAGCCGACAGCCAGACCCCTACGAGCAGTACTTC. Translation gives CASSRQPDPYEQYF.

Only one count was recorded for this clone. This chain connects TRBV5-4 to TRBJ1-1, with D tentatively TRBD1 (5 bases). In germline, CDR1 is SGHNT, CDR2 YYREEE (reference sequence). CDR3 length equals 14 residues. Trimming took 7 bases from V and 4 from J, leaving 17 bases between them. The CDR3 DNA follows: TGTGCCAGCTTCCAGGGAGCGTTAGGCACTGAAGCTTTCTTT. Protein sequence: CASFQGALGTEAFF. The whole variable domain, filled in from reference TRBV5-4 and TRBJ1-1, reads ETGVTQSPTHLIKTRGQQVTLRCSSQSGHNTVSWYQQALGQGPQFIFQYYREEENGRGNFPPRFSGLQFPNYSSELNVNALELDDSALYLCASFQGALGTEAFFGQGTRLTVV.

The chain is built from TRBV6-6 and TRBJ1-1, with D possibly being TRBD1 (5 bases). The CDR3 consists of 14 residues. Germline CDR1 MNHNY, CDR2 SVGAGI (reference sequence). The ends were cut back, 2 bases at V and 2 bases at J, with 9 bases in the middle. The CDR3 sequence: CASSYRGSNTEAFF. For the CDR3, the DNA is TGTGCCAGCAGTTACAGGGGCTCCAACACTGAAGCTTTCTTT.

The gene calls are TRBV7-9 and TRBJ2-1, with a tentative D call TRBD2 (5 bases). CDR3 length: 15 residues. The germline gives CDR1 SEHNR, CDR2 FQNEAQ (reference sequence). With 5 bases removed from V and 0 bases from J, the gap between germline ends came to 11 bases. This CDR3 is CASSQAEVSYNEQFF. DNA of the CDR3: TGTGCCAGCAGCCAGGCGGAGGTCTCCTACAATGAGCAGTTCTTC.

CDR3: CASSLERGLSYNEQFF. CDR3 nucleotide sequence: TGTGCCAGCAGCTTGGAAAGGGGGCTGTCCTACAATGAGCAGTTCTTC. This rearrangement joins TRBV5-6 to TRBJ2-1; 7 bases agree with TRBD1. Per the germline V gene, CDR1 is SGHDT and CDR2 is YYEEEE. After removal of 0 bases from V and 1 base from J, the junction contained 4 bases not matched to a gene. The CDR3 sequence is 16 residues long.

The rearrangement uses TRBV6-6 and TRBJ1-5; TRBD1 is a possible D gene (6 bases). V lost 5 bases and J 2 bases, leaving 13 bases between the germline ends. CDR3 length: 15 residues. Germline V gives CDR1 MNHNY, CDR2 SVGAGI (reference sequence). Written as DNA, the CDR3 is TGTGCCAGCAGTCGTACCAGGACAGGCAATCAGCCCCAGCATTTT. Protein sequence: CASSRTRTGNQPQHF.

This rearrangement joins TRBV30 to TRBJ2-7; D unresolved. From germline, CDR1 is GTSNPN and CDR2 SVGIG (reference sequence). The CDR3 spans 12 residues. V was clipped by 3 bases and J by 3 bases, with 9 bases between them. The CDR3 loop reads CAWRDDRYEQYF. CDR3 DNA sequence: TGTGCCTGGAGGGACGACCGCTACGAGCAGTACTTC.

J is TRBJ2-5 and V is TRBV11-2; D is uncertain. The CDR3 totals 13 residues. From germline, CDR1 is SGHAT and CDR2 FQNNGV. The germline V and J ends were trimmed by 3 bases and 5 bases, with 10 bases remaining between them. In nucleotides, the CDR3 is TGTGCCAGCAGCTTTAGCTTTAGGGAGACCCAGTACTTC. Translated: CASSFSFRETQYF.

The chain joins TRBV7-9 to TRBJ2-1; D unclear. Trimming cost V 3 bases and J 6 bases, with 9 bases left between them. In germline, CDR1 is SEHNR, CDR2 FQNEAQ (reference sequence). This CDR3 contains 13 residues. The CDR3 spells CASSLSSPNEQFF. The CDR3 coding sequence is TGTGCCAGCAGCTTGAGTAGCCCCAATGAGCAGTTCTTC.

The gene calls are TRBV5-5 and TRBJ2-7; D is possibly TRBD1 (6 bases). The CDR3 has 13 amino acids. Germline-derived CDR1 and CDR2 are SGHKS and YYEKEE (reference sequence). The V end lost 4 bases, the J end lost 6 bases, and 14 bases lay between the germline ends. CDR3 coding DNA: TGTGCCAGCAGCCGAGAACAGGGTTTCGAGCAGTACTTC. Its translation: CASSREQGFEQYF. Variable domain in full (rest from reference TRBV5-5 and TRBJ2-7): DAGVTQSPTHLIKTRGQQVTLRCSPISGHKSVSWYQQVLGQGPQFIFQYYEKEERGRGNFPDRFSARQFPNYSSELNVNALLLGDSALYLCASSREQGFEQYFGPGTRLTVT.

The chain joins TRBV4-1 to TRBJ2-5, with 7 bases identical to TRBD2. V was pared by 2 bases and J by 2 bases, with 8 bases of the junction left unmatched. Germline V CDR1 and CDR2: MGHRA, YSYEKL. The CDR3 contains 16 residues. The CDR3 sequence: CASSQPAAGVQETQYF. As DNA, the CDR3 is TGCGCCAGCAGCCAACCTGCGGCGGGAGTTCAAGAGACCCAGTACTTC.

The chain recombines TRBV19 with TRBJ2-3; 10 bases match TRBD1. This CDR3 is 14 amino acids long. V shed 6 bases, J shed 4 bases, and the junction held 4 bases outside the gene matches. The germline V gene has CDR1 LNHDA and CDR2 SQIVND (reference sequence). The CDR3 coding sequence is TGTGCCAGTAGGGACAGGGGGAAGGCAGATACGCAGTATTTT. Residues: CASRDRGKADTQYF. The variable domain in full, completed from reference TRBV19 and TRBJ2-3, reads DGGITQSPKYLFRKEGQNVTLSCEQNLNHDAMYWYRQDPGQGLRLIYYSQIVNDFQKGDIAEGYSVSREKKESFPLTVTSAQKNPTAFYLCASRDRGKADTQYFGPGTRLTVL.

The J gene is TRBJ1-2, the V gene TRBV28, with TRBD1 matching 8 bases. CDR3 length equals 16 residues. The V segment lost 2 bases and the J segment 4 bases; nucleotides outside the gene matches: 9. Germline V gives CDR1 MDHEN, CDR2 SYDVKM. As DNA, the CDR3 is TGTGCCAGCAGTTTACAGGGGGCGCGTCCGCCCTATGGCTACACCTTC. Its protein product is CASSLQGARPPYGYTF.